Given below is one T cell receptor beta chain in context. Its antigen is still unknown. This CDR3 spans 15 amino acids. V gave up 3 bases and J gave up 5 bases, with 16 bases separating them. Germline V lookup: CDR1 MNHEY, CDR2 SMNVEV (reference sequence). The sample belongs to a study of cytomegalovirus exposure and HLA in healthy donors. Study-level findings and limits: A later analysis linked 15,000 to 20,000 TCR beta sequences to HLA alleles at 0.05 false discovery rate. Presence/absence analyses rested on an assumption that sequencing depth was roughly uniform across donors. Per published reports, the classifier diagnosed cytomegalovirus status with high specificity and sensitivity.

PCR was performed using 60 Vbeta and 13 Jbeta primers. Here immunoSEQ multiplex PCR was the method, and the copy in TCRdb shows in-frame clones only, minus some. Here the sample spans approximately 100,000 clones, roughly 88% being singletons. This chain links TRBV27 with TRBJ2-5; possible D gene TRBD1, 7 bases. The sequenced sample was PBMCs. The source is a woman under 30 in good health and CMV-seronegative. CDR3 in DNA: TGTGCCAGCAGTTTTACCAGGGGGGTTGTCGAGACCCAGTACTTC. It translates to CASSFTRGVVETQYF.